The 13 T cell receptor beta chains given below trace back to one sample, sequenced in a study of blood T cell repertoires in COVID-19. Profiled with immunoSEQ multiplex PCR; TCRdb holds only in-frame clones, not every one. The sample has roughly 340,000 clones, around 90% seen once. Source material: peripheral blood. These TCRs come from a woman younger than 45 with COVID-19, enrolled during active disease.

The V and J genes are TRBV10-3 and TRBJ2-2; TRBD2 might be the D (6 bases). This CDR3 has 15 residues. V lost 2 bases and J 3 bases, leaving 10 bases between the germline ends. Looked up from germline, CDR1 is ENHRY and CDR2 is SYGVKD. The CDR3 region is CAISERSGDTGELFF. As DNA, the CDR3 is TGTGCCATCAGTGAGAGGTCGGGGGACACCGGGGAGCTGTTTTTT.

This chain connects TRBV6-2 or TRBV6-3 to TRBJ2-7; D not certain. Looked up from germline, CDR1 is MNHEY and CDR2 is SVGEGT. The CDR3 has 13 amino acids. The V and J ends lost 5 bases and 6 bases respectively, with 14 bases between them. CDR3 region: CASSLDGATEQYF. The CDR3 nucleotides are TGTGCCAGCAGTCTAGATGGCGCAACCGAGCAGTACTTC.

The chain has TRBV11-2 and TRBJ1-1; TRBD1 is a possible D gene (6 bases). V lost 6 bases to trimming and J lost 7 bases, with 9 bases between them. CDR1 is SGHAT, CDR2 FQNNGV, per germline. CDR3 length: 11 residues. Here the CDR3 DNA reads TGTGCCAGCAGTCAGGACAGTGAAGCTTTCTTT. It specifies CASSQDSEAFF.

In nucleotides, the CDR3 is TGTGCCAGCACCTCCTGGCTTAGCACAGATACGCAGTATTTT. Its protein is CASTSWLSTDTQYF. J is TRBJ2-3 and V is TRBV13; D unresolved. Trimming took 7 bases from V and 0 from J, leaving 11 bases between them. Germline V CDR1 and CDR2: PRHDT, FYEKMQ (reference sequence). The CDR3 contains 14 residues.

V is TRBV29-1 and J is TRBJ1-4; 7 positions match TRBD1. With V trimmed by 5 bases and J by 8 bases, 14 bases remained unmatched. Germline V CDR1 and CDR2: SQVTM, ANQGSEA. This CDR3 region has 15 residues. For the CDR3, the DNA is TGCAGCGTTCAAGGTGACAGGGAAGTTGGAGAAAAACTGTTTTTT. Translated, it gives CSVQGDREVGEKLFF.

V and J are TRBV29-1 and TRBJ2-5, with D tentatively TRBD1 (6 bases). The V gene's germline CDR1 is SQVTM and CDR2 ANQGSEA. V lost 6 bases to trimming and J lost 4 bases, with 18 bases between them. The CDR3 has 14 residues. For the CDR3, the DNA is TGCAGCGTCATGCATACAGGGTTAGGAGAGACCCAGTACTTC. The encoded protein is CSVMHTGLGETQYF.

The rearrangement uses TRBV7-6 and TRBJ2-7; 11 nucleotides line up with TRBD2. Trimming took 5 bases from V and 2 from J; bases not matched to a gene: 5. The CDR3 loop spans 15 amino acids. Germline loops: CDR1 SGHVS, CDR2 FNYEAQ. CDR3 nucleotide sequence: TGTGCCAGCAGCAATCTAGCGGGGGGCGCCTACGAGCAGTACTTC. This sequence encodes CASSNLAGGAYEQYF.

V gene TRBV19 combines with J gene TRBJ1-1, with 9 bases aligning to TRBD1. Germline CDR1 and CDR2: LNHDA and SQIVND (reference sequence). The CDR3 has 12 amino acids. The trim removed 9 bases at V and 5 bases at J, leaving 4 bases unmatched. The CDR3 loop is CASRDRVTEAFF. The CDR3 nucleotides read TGTGCCAGCAGGGACAGGGTGACTGAAGCTTTCTTT.

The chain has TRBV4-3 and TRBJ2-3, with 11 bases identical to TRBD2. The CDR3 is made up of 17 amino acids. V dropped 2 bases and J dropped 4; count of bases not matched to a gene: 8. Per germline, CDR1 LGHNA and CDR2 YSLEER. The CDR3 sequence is CASSQLLVTSGADTQYF. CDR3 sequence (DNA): TGCGCCAGCAGCCAACTCCTAGTGACTAGCGGGGCAGATACGCAGTATTTT.

The CDR3 nucleotides are TGTGCCAGCAGCCGACAGGGGGTCGGTGAGCAGTTCTTC. Amino acids: CASSRQGVGEQFF. The chain recombines TRBV14 with TRBJ2-1; 9 bases align to TRBD1. The CDR3 is made up of 13 amino acids. Germline V lookup: CDR1 SGHDN, CDR2 FVKESK. The V segment lost 4 bases and the J segment 9 bases; nucleotides outside the gene matches: 4.

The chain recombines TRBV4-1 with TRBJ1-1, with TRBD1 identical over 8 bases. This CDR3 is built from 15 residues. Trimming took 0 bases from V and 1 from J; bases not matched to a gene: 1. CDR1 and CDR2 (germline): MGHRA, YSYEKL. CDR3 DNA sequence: TGCGCCAGCAGCCAAGACGGACAGGGGAACACTGAAGCTTTCTTT. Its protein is CASSQDGQGNTEAFF.

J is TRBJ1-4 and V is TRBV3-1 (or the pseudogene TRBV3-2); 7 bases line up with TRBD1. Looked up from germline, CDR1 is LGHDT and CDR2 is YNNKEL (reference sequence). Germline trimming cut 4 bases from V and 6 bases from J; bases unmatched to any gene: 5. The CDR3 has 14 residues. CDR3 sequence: CASSRRGAYEKLFF. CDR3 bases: TGTGCCAGCAGCCGCAGGGGGGCATATGAAAAACTGTTTTTT.

The CDR3 DNA reads as TGTGCCTGGAGCCAAGGGGCGGGAGAGGCAGATACGCAGTATTTT. Amino acid sequence: CAWSQGAGEADTQYF. The chain has TRBV30 and TRBJ2-3; 7 bases map to TRBD2. The CDR3 sequence is 15 residues long. The V gene end was trimmed by 3 bases and the J gene end by 4 bases; junction bases not matched to a gene: 10. Germline V gene sequence: CDR1 GTSNPN, CDR2 SVGIG (reference sequence). The entire variable domain, with the rest obtained from reference TRBV30 and TRBJ2-3, is as follows: SQTIHQWPATLVQPVGSPLSLECTVEGTSNPNLYWYRQAAGRGLQLLFYSVGIGQISSEVPQNLSASRPQDRQFILSSKKLLLSDSGFYLCAWSQGAGEADTQYFGPGTRLTVL.